This T cell receptor (beta chain) was found in a study of regulatory dendritic cells for organ transplantation. Study conclusions and caveats: Regulatory dendritic cells appeared to expand memory CD8+ clones less than mature ones. Between individuals, the alloreactive memory CD8+ T cell pool differed considerably. Naive T cells showed high diversity, memory cells less, memory CD8+ least.

FACS sorted CD4+ or CD8+ T cells into CD45RA+ naive and CD45RO+ memory. The data were produced by immunoSEQ multiplex PCR, yet TCRdb's version contains in-frame clones alone and is incomplete. The sample contains 35,000 to 40,000 clones, approximately 90% of which appear only once. As concerns this clone: Antigen unknown.

The TCR comes from a human donor in good health. Sequenced material: naive CD8+ T cells from blood. This sample's subset: CD45RA+ naive T cells.

Here the CDR3 DNA reads TGCGCCAGCAGCCCCGGGACAGGGGCCTACGAGCAGTACTTC. Amino acid sequence: CASSPGTGAYEQYF. The rearrangement uses TRBV4-3 and TRBJ2-7; TRBD1 matches at 10 bases. V gave up 4 bases and J gave up 2 bases; unmatched junction bases: 2. Per germline, CDR1 LGHNA and CDR2 YSLEER. The CDR3 has 14 residues.